This T cell receptor beta chain was recovered during a study of blood T cell repertoires in COVID-19. Study-level information: Collection of acute and convalescent COVID-19 samples took place in the United States, Italy and Spain.

Sequencing used immunoSEQ multiplex PCR; TCRdb keeps in-frame clones, though not all of them. The data hold approximately 210,000 clones, with 80% to 90% observed a single time. This sequence was found in a woman aged 40 to 50 with active or convalescent COVID-19. The sample consisted of peripheral blood.

This CDR3 reads CASSQDLSREAGELFF. DNA for the CDR3: TGCGCCAGCAGCCAAGATTTGAGTCGGGAGGCCGGGGAGCTGTTTTTT. The chain combines TRBV4-3 with TRBJ2-2, with TRBD2 matching 7 bases. CDR1 LGHNA and CDR2 YSLEER come from the germline V gene. V lost 0 bases and J lost 6; bases outside the gene matches: 7. The CDR3 contains 16 residues.